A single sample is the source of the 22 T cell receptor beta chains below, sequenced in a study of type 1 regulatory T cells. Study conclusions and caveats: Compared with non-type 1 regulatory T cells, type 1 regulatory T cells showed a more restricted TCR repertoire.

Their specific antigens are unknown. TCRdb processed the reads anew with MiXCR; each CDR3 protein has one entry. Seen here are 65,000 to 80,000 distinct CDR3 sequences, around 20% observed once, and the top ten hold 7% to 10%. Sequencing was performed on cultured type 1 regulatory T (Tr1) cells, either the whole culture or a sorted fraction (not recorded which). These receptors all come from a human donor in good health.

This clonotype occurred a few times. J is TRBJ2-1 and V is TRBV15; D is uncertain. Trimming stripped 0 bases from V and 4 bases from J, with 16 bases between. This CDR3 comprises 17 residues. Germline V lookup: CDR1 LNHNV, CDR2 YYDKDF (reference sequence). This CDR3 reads CATSREADAGIYNEQFF. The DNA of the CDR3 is TGTGCCACCAGCAGAGAGGCAGACGCAGGAATATACAATGAGCAGTTCTTC.

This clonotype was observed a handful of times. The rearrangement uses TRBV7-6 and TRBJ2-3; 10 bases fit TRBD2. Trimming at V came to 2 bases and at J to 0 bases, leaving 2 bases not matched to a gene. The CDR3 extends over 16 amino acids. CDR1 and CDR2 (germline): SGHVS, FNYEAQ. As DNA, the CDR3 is TGTGCCAGCAGCTTATTACTAGCGGGAAGCACAGATACGCAGTATTTT. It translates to CASSLLLAGSTDTQYF. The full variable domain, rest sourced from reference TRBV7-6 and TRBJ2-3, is GAGVSQSPRYKVTKRGQDVALRCDPISGHVSLYWYRQALGQGPEFLTYFNYEAQQDKSGLPNDRFSAERPEGSISTLTIQRTEQRDSAMYRCASSLLLAGSTDTQYFGPGTRLTVL.

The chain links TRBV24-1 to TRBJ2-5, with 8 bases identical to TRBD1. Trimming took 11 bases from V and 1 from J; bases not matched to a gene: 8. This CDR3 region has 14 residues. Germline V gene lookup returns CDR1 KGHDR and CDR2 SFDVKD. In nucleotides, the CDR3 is TGTGCCAGCAGGACAGGGCAATCCCAAGAGACCCAGTACTTC. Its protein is CASRTGQSQETQYF.

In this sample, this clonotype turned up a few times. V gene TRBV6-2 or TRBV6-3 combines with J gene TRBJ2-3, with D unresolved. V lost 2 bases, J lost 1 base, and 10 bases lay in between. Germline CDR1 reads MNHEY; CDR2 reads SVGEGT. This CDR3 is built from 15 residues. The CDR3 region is CASSYGRPRTDTQYF. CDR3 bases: TGTGCCAGCAGTTACGGGCGGCCCCGCACAGATACGCAGTATTTT.

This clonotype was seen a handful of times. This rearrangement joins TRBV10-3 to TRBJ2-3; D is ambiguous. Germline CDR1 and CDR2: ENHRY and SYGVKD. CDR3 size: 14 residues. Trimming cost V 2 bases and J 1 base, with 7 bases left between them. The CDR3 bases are TGTGCCATCAGTGAGGGGGATGGCACAGATACGCAGTATTTT. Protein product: CAISEGDGTDTQYF.

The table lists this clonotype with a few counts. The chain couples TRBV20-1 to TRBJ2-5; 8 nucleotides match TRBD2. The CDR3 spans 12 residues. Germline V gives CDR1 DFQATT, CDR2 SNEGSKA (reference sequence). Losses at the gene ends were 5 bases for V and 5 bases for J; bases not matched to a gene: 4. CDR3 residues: CSAARGGETQYF. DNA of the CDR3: TGCAGTGCTGCTCGGGGGGGGGAGACCCAGTACTTC.

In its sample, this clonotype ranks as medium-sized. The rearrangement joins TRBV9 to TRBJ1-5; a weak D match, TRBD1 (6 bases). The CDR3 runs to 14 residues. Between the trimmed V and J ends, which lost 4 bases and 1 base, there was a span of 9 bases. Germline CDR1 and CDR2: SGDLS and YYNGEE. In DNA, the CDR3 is TGTGCCAGCAGCTCCCAGGGGAGCAATCAGCCCCAGCATTTT. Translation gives CASSSQGSNQPQHF.

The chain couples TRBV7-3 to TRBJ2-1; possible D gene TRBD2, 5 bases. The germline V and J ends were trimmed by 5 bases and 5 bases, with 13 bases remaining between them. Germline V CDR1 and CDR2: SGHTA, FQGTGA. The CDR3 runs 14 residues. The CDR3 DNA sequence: TGTGCCAGCAGCCCCGGACTTGGGGACAATGAGCAGTTCTTC. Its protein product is CASSPGLGDNEQFF.

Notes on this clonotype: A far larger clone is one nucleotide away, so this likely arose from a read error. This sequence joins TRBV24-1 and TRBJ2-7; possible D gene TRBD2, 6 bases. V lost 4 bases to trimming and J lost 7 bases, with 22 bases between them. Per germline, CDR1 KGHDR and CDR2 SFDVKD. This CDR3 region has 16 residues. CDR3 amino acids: CATSDSGRPLYNEQYF. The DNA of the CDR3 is TGTGCCACCAGTGACTCCGGGAGACCGCTTTACAATGAGCAGTACTTC.

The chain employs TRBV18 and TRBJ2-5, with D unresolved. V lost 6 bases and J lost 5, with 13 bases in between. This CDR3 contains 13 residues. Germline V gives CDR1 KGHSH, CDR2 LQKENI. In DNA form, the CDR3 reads TGTGCCAGCTCGTCACTCACGCAGGAGACCCAGTACTTC. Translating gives CASSSLTQETQYF.

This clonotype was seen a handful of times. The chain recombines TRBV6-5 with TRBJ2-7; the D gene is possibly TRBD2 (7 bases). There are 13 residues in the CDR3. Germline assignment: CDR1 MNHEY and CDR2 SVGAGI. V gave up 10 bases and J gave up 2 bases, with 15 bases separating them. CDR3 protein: CATRGTTTYEQYF. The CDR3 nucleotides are TGTGCCACGAGGGGGACTACTACCTACGAGCAGTACTTC.

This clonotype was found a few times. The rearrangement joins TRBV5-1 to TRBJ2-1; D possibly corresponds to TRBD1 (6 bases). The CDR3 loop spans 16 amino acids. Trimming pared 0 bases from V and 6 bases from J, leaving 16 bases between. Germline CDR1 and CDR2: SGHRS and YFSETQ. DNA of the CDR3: TGCGCCAGCAGCTTGGATACAGGGAAGATATCCAATGAGCAGTTCTTC. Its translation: CASSLDTGKISNEQFF.

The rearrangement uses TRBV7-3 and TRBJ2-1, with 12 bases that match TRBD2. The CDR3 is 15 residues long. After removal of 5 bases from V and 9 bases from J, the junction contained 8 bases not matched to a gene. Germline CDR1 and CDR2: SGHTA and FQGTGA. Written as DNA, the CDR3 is TGTGCCAGCAGCCCAGGACTAGCGGGAATCAGTGAGCAGTTCTTC. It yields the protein CASSPGLAGISEQFF.

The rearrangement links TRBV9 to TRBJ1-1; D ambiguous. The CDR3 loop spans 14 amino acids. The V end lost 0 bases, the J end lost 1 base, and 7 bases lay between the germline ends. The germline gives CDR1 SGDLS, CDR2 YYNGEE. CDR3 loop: CASSVAEKNTEAFF. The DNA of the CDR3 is TGTGCCAGCAGCGTAGCTGAGAAGAACACTGAAGCTTTCTTT.

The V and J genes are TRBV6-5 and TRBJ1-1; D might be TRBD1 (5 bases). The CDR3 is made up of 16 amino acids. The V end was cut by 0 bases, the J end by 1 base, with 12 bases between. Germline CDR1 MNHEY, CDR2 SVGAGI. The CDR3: CASSYSTGAANTEAFF. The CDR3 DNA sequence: TGTGCCAGCAGTTACTCGACCGGGGCAGCGAACACTGAAGCTTTCTTT.

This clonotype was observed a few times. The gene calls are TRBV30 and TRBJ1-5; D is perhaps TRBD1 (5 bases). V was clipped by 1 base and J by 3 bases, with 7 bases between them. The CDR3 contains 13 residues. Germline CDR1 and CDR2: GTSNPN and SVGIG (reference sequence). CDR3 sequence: CAWSGGDNQPQHF. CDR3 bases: TGTGCCTGGAGTGGAGGGGACAATCAGCCCCAGCATTTT.

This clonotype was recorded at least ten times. CDR3 amino acids: CAISGNRAKDEQYF. Written as DNA, the CDR3 is TGTGCCATCAGTGGTAACAGGGCGAAAGACGAGCAGTACTTC. The chain links TRBV10-3 to TRBJ2-7; D is possibly TRBD1 (6 bases). The CDR3 contains 14 residues. CDR1 is ENHRY and CDR2 is SYGVKD in the germline V gene. The V end was cut by 4 bases, the J end by 5 bases, with 15 bases between.

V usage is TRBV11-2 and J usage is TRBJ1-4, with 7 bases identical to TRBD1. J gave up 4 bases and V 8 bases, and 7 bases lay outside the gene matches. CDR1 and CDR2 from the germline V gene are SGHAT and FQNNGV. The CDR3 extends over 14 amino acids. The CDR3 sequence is CASSKGQLNEKLFF. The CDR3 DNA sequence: TGTGCCAGCTCTAAGGGACAGCTTAATGAAAAACTGTTTTTT.

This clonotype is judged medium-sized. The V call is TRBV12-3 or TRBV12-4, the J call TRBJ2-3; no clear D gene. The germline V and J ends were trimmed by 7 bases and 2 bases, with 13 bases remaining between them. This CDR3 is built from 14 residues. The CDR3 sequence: CASTSGQATDTQYF. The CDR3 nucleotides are TGTGCCAGCACTAGTGGTCAGGCCACAGATACGCAGTATTTT.

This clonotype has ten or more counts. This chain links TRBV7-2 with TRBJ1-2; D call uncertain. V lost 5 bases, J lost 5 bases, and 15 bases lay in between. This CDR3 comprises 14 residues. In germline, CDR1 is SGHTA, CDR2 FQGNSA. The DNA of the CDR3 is TGTGCCAGCAGCCCGGGGAGGGAGGTGTATGGCTACACCTTC. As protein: CASSPGREVYGYTF.

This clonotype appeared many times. CDR3 region: CASSLGLAGVNEQFF. Here the CDR3 DNA reads TGTGCCAGCAGCTTGGGACTAGCGGGAGTGAATGAGCAGTTCTTC. This rearrangement joins TRBV7-3 to TRBJ2-1, with 14 bases lining up with TRBD2. Looked up from germline, CDR1 is SGHTA and CDR2 is FQGTGA. The CDR3 has 15 residues. With V trimmed by 3 bases and J by 7 bases, 2 bases remained unmatched.

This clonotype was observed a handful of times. The CDR3 spells CSVEVQYGTGGYTF. The CDR3, as DNA: TGCAGCGTTGAAGTTCAGTACGGCACCGGGGGCTACACCTTC. The chain links TRBV29-1 to TRBJ1-2, with D hard to call. CDR3 length: 14 amino acids. Germline V gene data show CDR1 as SQVTM and CDR2 as ANQGSEA. Trimming removed 1 base from V and 8 bases from J, with 17 bases in between.